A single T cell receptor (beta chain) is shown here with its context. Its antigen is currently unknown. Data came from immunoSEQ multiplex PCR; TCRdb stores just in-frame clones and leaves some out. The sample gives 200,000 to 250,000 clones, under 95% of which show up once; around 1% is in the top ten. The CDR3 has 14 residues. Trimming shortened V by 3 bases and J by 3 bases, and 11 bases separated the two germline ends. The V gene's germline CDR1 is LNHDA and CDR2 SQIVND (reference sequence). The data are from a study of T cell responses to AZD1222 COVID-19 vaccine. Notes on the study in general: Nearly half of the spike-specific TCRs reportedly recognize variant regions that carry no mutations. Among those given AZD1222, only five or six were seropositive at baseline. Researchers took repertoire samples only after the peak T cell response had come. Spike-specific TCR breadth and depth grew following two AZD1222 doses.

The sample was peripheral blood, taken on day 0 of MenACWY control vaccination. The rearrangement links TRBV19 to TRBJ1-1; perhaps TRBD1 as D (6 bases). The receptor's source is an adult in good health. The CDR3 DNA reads TGTGCCAGTAGTATTCAACAGGGATACACTGAAGCTTTCTTT. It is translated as CASSIQQGYTEAFF.